Listed here are 14 T cell receptor beta chains from one sample, sequenced in a study of cytomegalovirus exposure and HLA in healthy donors. The PCR used 60 Vbeta and 13 Jbeta primers. The table came from immunoSEQ multiplex PCR; TCRdb's copy has only in-frame clones and leaves some out. This sample has about 160,000 clones, with about 86% found just once. The sample comprised PBMCs. Receptor source: a woman younger than 30 in good health and CMV-seronegative.

This clone was seen more than once but under ten times. Given a far larger clone just one base away, this is likely a sequencing read error. The V gene is TRBV6-4, the J gene TRBJ2-1; 13 positions agree with TRBD2. This CDR3 spans 15 amino acids. Germline V gives CDR1 MRHNA, CDR2 SNTAGT. Here the CDR3 DNA reads TGTGCCAGCAGTGGGACTAGCGGGAGTAGTAGTGAGCAGCTCTTC. Protein product: CASSGTSGSSSEQLF.

The chain employs TRBV5-1 and TRBJ1-2; D is perhaps TRBD1 (6 bases). Per the germline V gene, CDR1 is SGHRS and CDR2 is YFSETQ. This CDR3 has 14 residues. Trimming removed 0 bases from V and 8 bases from J, with 14 bases in between. Here the CDR3 reads CASSLDRESAGYTF. The CDR3 DNA reads as TGCGCCAGCAGCTTGGACAGGGAAAGTGCGGGCTACACCTTC.

In regard to this clone: A read error may produce the germline difference seen at one junction end. The chain recombines TRBV6-6 with TRBJ2-7; 9 nucleotides agree with TRBD1. The CDR3 is 15 amino acids. The V gene's germline CDR1 is MNHNY and CDR2 SVGAGI (reference sequence). The CDR3 loop is CASSPRQGDSHEQYF. In DNA form, the CDR3 reads TGTGCCAGCAGCCCCCGACAGGGGGACTCCCACGAGCAGTACTTC.

This clone was recorded only once. The V call is TRBV2, the J call TRBJ2-2; tentative D call: TRBD2 (5 bases). Trimming pared 8 bases from V and 1 base from J, leaving 14 bases between. The germline CDR1 and CDR2 sequences are SNHLY and FYNNEI. The length of the CDR3 is 15 residues. In DNA, the CDR3 is TGTGCCAGCCGCTCCGGACGGGGGAACACCGGGGAGCTGTTTTTT. This encodes CASRSGRGNTGELFF.

V usage is TRBV28 and J usage is TRBJ1-2, with D unclear. Trimming left V 4 bases short and J 3 bases short, with 6 bases between. The CDR3 spans 12 residues. From germline, CDR1 is MDHEN and CDR2 SYDVKM. The CDR3 DNA follows: TGTGCCAGCAGTTCGCCAGACTATGGCTACACCTTC. It yields the protein CASSSPDYGYTF.

The V gene is TRBV5-1, the J gene TRBJ2-5; 8 bases are a match to TRBD1. Germline trimming cut 3 bases from V and 5 bases from J; bases unmatched to any gene: 15. Germline lookup yields CDR1 SGHRS and CDR2 YFSETQ. The CDR3 is made up of 17 amino acids. The DNA for the CDR3 is TGCGCCAGCAGCTCCCCCGGCGGACAGGGACGTAGGGAGACCCAGTACTTC. This codes for CASSSPGGQGRRETQYF.

The rearrangement joins TRBV7-8 to TRBJ1-1, with D unresolved. CDR1 is SGHVS and CDR2 is FQNEAQ in the germline V gene. Trimming cost V 3 bases and J 5 bases, with 7 bases left between them. The CDR3 spans 12 residues. This CDR3 is CASSLAGTEAFF. In DNA, the CDR3 is TGTGCCAGCAGCTTGGCGGGAACTGAAGCTTTCTTT.

V usage is TRBV28 and J usage is TRBJ1-4; a possible D gene is TRBD1 (6 bases). V lost 7 bases and J lost 7, with 19 bases in between. Germline CDR1 and CDR2: MDHEN and SYDVKM. CDR3 length equals 15 residues. CDR3 nucleotides: TGTGCCAGCACTAATCCACGGGGGGCGGCTGAAAAACTGTTTTTT. Translation gives CASTNPRGAAEKLFF.

A word on this clone: One end of the junction does not line up with germline, which may come from a read error. The V gene is TRBV7-9, the J gene TRBJ1-1, with TRBD1 as a possible D gene (5 bases). CDR1 is SEHNR, CDR2 FQNEAQ, per germline (reference sequence). The CDR3 extends over 13 amino acids. The CDR3 protein is CSSSSQGGTEAFF. CDR3 sequence (DNA): TGTTCCAGCAGCTCCCAGGGTGGCACTGAAGCTTTCTTT.

The table lists this clone with a few counts. The chain is built from TRBV10-1 and TRBJ2-7; D remains unclear. Germline lookup yields CDR1 WNHNN and CDR2 SYGVQD (reference sequence). The CDR3 length is 16 residues. Trimming pared 4 bases from V and 3 bases from J, leaving 19 bases between. This CDR3 reads CASSVESQRLIYEQYF. The CDR3 coding sequence is TGCGCCAGCAGTGTGGAATCCCAACGACTTATCTACGAGCAGTACTTC.

This clone has just one count. The J gene is TRBJ2-3, the V gene TRBV7-3, with 15 positions matching TRBD2. The CDR3 sequence is 17 residues long. The ends lost 4 bases at V and 5 bases at J; junction bases unmatched: 7. Germline assignment: CDR1 SGHTA and CDR2 FQGTGA. CDR3 sequence reads: CASSSGLAGGPRDTQYF. CDR3 DNA: TGTGCCAGCAGCTCCGGACTAGCGGGAGGGCCGCGAGATACGCAGTATTTT.

The CDR3 DNA sequence: TGTGCCACCAGCAGGCGGGACAGCGCCGTGAAGCATTTT. Residues: CATSRRDSAVKHF. The chain links TRBV15 to TRBJ1-5, with 7 bases matching TRBD1. V was pared by 3 bases and J by 14 bases, with 10 bases of the junction left unmatched. CDR3 length: 13 amino acids. Germline CDR1 LNHNV, CDR2 YYDKDF (reference sequence). The whole variable domain, remainder taken from reference TRBV15 and TRBJ1-5, is DAMVIQNPRYQVTQFGKPVTLSCSQTLNHNVMYWYQQKSSQAPKLLFHYYDKDFNNEADTPDNFQSRRPNTSFCFLDIRSPGLGDTAMYLCATSRRDSAVKHFGDGTRLSIL.

The chain uses TRBV4-2 and TRBJ2-1; 12 positions match TRBD2. The CDR3 consists of 16 residues. Germline assignment: CDR1 LGHNA and CDR2 YNFKEQ. The junction had 6 bases not matched to a gene; V was cut back by 4 bases and J by 5 bases. CDR3 sequence reads: CASSRSRTSGNNEQFF. CDR3 DNA: TGTGCCAGCAGCCGAAGCCGGACTAGCGGGAACAATGAGCAGTTCTTC.

This clone was seen more than once but under ten times. The V call is TRBV6-7, the J call TRBJ1-5; 7 nucleotides line up with TRBD1. TRBV6-7 falls under the ORF class, with uncertain function. V shed 6 bases, J shed 6 bases, and the junction held 8 bases outside the gene matches. The CDR3 runs to 14 residues. The CDR3 region has the DNA TGTGCCAGCAGACCAAGACAGGGTCCTCAGCCCCAGCATTTT. Translating gives CASRPRQGPQPQHF.